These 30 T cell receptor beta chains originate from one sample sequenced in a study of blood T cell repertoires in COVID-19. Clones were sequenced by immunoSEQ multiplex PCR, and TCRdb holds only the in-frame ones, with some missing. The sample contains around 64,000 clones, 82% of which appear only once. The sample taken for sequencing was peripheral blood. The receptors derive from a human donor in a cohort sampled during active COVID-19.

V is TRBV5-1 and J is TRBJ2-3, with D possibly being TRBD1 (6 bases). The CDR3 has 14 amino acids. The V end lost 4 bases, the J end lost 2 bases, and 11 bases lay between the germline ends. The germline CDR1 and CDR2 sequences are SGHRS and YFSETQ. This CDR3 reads CASSQGHATDTQYF. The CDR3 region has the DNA TGCGCCAGCAGCCAGGGACACGCCACAGATACGCAGTATTTT.

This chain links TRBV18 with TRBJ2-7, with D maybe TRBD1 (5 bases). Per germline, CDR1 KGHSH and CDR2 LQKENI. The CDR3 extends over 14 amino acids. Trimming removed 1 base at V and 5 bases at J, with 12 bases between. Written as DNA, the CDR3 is TGTGCCAGCTCACCACGGGCGGACACGAACGAGCAGTACGTC. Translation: CASSPRADTNEQYV.

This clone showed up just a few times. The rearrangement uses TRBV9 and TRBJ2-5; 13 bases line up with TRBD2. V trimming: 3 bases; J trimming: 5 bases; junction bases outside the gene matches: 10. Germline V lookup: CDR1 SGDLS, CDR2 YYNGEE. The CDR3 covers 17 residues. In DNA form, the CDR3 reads TGTGCCAGCAGCGAAGGGACTAGCGGGGCGGGGTCGGAGACCCAGTACTTC. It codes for CASSEGTSGAGSETQYF.

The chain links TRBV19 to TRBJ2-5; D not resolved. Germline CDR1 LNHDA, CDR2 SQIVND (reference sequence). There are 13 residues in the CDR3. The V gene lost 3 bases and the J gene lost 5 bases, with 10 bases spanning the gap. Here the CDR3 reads CASSIKPEETQYF. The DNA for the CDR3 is TGTGCCAGTAGTATCAAGCCGGAGGAGACCCAGTACTTC.

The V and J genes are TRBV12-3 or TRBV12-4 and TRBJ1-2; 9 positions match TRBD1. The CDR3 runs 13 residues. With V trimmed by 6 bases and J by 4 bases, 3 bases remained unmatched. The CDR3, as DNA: TGTGCCAGCAGGGGACAGGGAATCTATGGCTACACCTTC. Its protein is CASRGQGIYGYTF.

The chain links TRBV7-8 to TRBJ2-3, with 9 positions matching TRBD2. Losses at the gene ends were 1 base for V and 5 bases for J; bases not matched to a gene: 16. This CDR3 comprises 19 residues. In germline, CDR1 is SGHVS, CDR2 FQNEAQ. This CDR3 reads CASSLVPAGGRVRGDTQYF. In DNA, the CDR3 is TGTGCCAGCAGCTTAGTGCCAGCGGGGGGCAGGGTAAGAGGAGATACGCAGTATTTT. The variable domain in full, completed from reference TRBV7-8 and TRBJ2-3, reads GAGVSQSPRYKVAKRGQDVALRCDPISGHVSLFWYQQALGQGPEFLTYFQNEAQLDKSGLPSDRFFAERPEGSVSTLKIQRTQQEDSAVYLCASSLVPAGGRVRGDTQYFGPGTRLTVL.

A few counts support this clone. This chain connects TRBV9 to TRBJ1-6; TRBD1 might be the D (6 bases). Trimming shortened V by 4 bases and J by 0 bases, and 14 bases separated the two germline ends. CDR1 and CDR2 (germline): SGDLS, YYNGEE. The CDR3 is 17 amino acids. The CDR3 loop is CASSTGTASSYNSPLHF. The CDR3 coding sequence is TGTGCCAGCAGCACAGGGACGGCTAGCTCCTATAATTCACCCCTCCACTTT.

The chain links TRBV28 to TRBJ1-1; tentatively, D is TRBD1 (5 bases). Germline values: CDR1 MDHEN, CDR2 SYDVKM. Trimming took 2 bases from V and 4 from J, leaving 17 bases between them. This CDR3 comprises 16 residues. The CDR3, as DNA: TGTGCCAGCAGTTTAGCGGGGCAGGGAGGTGTCACTGAAGCTTTCTTT. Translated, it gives CASSLAGQGGVTEAFF.

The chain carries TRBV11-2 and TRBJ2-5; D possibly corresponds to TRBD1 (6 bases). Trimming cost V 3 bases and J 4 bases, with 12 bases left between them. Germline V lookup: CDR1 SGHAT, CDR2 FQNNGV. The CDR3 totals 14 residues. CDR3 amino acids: CASSFRGGRETQYF. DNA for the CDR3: TGTGCCAGCAGCTTTCGTGGGGGCAGAGAGACCCAGTACTTC.

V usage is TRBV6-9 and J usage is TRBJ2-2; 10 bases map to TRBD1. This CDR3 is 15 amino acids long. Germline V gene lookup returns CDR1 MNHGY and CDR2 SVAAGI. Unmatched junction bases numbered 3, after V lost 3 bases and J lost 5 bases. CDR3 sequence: CASSYRDRGTGELFF. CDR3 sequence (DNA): TGTGCCAGCAGTTACCGGGACAGGGGTACCGGGGAGCTGTTTTTT.

The CDR3 sequence: CASSVDSPDTEAFF. The CDR3 DNA reads TGTGCCAGCAGCGTCGACAGTCCGGACACTGAAGCTTTCTTT. The chain combines TRBV6-5 with TRBJ1-1, with D possibly matching TRBD1 (5 bases). Germline V gene data show CDR1 as MNHEY and CDR2 as SVGAGI. V was cut by 6 bases and J by 3 bases, with 14 bases left in between. The CDR3 is 14 residues long.

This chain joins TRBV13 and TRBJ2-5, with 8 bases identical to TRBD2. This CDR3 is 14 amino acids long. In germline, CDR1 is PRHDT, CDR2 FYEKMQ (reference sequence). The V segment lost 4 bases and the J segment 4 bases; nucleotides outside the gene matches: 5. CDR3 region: CASSSGLATETQYF. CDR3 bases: TGTGCCAGCAGCTCCGGACTAGCAACAGAGACCCAGTACTTC.

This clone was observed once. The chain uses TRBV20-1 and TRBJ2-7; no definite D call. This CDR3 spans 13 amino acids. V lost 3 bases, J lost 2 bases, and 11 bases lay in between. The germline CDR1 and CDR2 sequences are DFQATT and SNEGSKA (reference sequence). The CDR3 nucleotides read TGCAGTGCTAGTCTAAGAAAGCCCTACGAGCAGTACGTC. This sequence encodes CSASLRKPYEQYV.

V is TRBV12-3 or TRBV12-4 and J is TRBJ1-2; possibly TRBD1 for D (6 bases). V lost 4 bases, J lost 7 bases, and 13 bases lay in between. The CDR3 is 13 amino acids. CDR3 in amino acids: CASSYLGARGYTF. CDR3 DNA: TGTGCCAGCAGTTACTTGGGGGCGCGTGGCTACACCTTC.

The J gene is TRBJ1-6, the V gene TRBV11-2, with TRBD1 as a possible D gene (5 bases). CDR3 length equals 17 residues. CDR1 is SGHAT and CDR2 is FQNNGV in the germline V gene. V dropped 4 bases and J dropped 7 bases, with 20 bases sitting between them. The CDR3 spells CASSSRPARAANSPLHF. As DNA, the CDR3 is TGTGCCAGCAGCTCCCGACCCGCCAGGGCGGCCAATTCACCCCTCCACTTT.

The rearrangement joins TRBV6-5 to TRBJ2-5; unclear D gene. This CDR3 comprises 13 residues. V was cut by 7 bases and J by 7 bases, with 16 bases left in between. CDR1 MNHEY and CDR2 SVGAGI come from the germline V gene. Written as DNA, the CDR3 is TGTGCCAGCACCAAAACTTCTTCCGGGACCCAGTACTTC. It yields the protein CASTKTSSGTQYF.

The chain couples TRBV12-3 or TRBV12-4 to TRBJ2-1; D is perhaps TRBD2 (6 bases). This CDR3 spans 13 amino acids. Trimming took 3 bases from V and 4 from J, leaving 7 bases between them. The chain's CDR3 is CASSFGGYNEQFF. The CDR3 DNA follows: TGTGCCAGCAGTTTTGGGGGGTACAATGAGCAGTTCTTC.

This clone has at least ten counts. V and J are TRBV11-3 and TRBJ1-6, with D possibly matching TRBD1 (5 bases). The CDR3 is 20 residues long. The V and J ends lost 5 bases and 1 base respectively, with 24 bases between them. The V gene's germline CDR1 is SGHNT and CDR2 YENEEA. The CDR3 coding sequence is TGTGCCAGCAGCAGCTTAGAAGGGGATTTAAAGGCATCCTATAATTCACCCCTCCACTTT. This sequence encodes CASSSLEGDLKASYNSPLHF.

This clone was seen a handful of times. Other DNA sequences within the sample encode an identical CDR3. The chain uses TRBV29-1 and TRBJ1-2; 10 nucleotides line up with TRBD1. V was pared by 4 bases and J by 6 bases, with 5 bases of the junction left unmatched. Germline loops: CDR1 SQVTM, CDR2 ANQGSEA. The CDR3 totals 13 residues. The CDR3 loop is CSVGTGGYDGYTF. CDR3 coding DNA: TGCAGCGTTGGGACAGGGGGGTACGATGGCTACACCTTC.

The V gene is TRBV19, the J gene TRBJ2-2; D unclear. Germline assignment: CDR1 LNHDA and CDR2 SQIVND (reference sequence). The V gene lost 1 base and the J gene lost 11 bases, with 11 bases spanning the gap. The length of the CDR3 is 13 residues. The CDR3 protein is CASSIALPPELFF. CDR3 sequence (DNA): TGTGCCAGTAGTATAGCTCTCCCCCCCGAGCTGTTTTTT.

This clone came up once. This chain's CDR3 is CSVTGQGSSTDTQYF. CDR3 in DNA: TGCAGCGTGACGGGACAGGGATCTAGCACAGATACGCAGTATTTT. The chain recombines TRBV29-1 with TRBJ2-3; the match to TRBD1 covers 9 bases. Trimming at V came to 6 bases and at J to 0 bases, leaving 7 bases not matched to a gene. CDR1 and CDR2 (germline): SQVTM, ANQGSEA. CDR3 size: 15 residues.

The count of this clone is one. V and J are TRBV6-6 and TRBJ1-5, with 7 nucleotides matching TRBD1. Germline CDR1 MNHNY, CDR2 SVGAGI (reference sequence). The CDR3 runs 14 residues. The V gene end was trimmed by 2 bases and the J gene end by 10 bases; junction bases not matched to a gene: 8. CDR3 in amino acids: CASSYPGQLEPQHF. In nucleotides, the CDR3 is TGTGCCAGCAGTTACCCGGGACAGCTCGAACCCCAGCATTTT.

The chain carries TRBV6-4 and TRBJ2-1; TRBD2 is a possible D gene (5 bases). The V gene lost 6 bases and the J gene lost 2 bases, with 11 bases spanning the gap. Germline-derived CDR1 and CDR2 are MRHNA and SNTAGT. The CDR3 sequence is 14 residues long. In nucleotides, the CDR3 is TGTGCCAGCAGCAACGGGAACACCTACAATGAGCAGTTCTTC. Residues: CASSNGNTYNEQFF.

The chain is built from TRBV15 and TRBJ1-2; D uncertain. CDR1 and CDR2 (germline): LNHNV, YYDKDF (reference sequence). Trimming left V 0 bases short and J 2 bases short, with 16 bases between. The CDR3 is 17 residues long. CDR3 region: CATSRDPLEGGNYGYTF. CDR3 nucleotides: TGTGCCACCAGCAGAGATCCTCTGGAGGGAGGAAACTATGGCTACACCTTC.

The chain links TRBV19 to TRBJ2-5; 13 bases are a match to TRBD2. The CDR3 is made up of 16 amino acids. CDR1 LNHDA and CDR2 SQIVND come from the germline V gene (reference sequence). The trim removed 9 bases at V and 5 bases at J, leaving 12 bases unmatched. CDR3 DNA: TGTGCCAGCCTACCGGGACTAGCGGGGCCCGGCGAGACCCAGTACTTC. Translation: CASLPGLAGPGETQYF.

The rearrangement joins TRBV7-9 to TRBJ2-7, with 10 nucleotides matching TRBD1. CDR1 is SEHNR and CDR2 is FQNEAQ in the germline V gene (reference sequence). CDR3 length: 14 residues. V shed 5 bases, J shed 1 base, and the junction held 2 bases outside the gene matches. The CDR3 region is CASSGQGVSYEQYF. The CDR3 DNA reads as TGTGCCAGCAGCGGACAGGGGGTTTCCTACGAGCAGTACTTC.

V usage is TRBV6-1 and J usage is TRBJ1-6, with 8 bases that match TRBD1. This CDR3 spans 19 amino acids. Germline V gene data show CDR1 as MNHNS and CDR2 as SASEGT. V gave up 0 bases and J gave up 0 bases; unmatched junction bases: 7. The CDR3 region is CASSEAPGGASSYNSPLHF. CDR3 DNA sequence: TGTGCCAGCAGTGAAGCTCCAGGGGGCGCAAGCTCCTATAATTCACCCCTCCACTTT.

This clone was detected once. DNA for the CDR3: TGTGCCAGCAGCCCAGGGACAGCTTATGGCTACACCTTC. Translating gives CASSPGTAYGYTF. The chain recombines TRBV5-6 with TRBJ1-2; TRBD1 aligns across 7 bases. Germline lookup yields CDR1 SGHDT and CDR2 YYEEEE. The CDR3 contains 13 residues. Trimming took 4 bases from V and 5 from J; bases not matched to a gene: 5.

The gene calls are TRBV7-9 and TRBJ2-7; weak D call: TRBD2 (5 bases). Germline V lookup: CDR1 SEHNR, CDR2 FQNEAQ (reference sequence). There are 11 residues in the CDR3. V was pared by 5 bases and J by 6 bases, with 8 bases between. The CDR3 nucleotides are TGTGCCAGCAGCCTGGCGGGCGAGCAGTACGTC. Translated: CASSLAGEQYV.

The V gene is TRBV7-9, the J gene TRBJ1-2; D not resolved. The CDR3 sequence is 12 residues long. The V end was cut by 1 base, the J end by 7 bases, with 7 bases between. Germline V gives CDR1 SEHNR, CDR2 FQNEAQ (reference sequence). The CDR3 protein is CASSLVESGYTF. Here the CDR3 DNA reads TGTGCCAGCAGCTTAGTCGAGTCTGGCTACACCTTC. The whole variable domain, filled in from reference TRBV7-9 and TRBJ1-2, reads DTGVSQNPRHKITKRGQNVTFRCDPISEHNRLYWYRQTLGQGPEFLTYFQNEAQLEKSRLLSDRFSAERPKGSFSTLEIQRTEQGDSAMYLCASSLVESGYTFGSGTRLTVV.